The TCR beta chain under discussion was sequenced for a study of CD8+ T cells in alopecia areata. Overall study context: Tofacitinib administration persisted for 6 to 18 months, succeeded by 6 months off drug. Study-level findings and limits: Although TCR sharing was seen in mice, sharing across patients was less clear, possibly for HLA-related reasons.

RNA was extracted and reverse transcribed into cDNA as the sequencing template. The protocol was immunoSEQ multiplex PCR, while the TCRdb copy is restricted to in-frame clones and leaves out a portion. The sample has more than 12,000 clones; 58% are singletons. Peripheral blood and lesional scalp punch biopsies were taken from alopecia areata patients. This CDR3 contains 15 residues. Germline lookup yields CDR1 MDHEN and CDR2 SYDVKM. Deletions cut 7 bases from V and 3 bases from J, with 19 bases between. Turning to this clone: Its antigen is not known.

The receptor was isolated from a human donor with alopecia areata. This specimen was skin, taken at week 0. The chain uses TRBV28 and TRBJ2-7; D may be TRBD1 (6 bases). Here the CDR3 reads CASIRTDPFNYEQYF. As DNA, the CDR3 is TGTGCCAGCATTAGGACAGATCCGTTTAACTACGAGCAGTACTTC.